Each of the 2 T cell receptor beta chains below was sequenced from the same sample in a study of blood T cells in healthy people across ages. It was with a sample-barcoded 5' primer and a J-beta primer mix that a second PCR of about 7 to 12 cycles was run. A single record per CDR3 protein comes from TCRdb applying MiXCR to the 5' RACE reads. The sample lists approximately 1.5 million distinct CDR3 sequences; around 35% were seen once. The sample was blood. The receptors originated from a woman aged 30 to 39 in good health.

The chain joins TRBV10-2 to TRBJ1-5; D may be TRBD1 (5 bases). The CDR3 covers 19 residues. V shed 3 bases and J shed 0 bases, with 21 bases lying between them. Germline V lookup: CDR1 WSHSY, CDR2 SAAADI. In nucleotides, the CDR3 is TGCGCCAGCAGTGACCACAGGCCCCTCCTTCTTAATAGCAATCAGCCCCAGCATTTT. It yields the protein CASSDHRPLLLNSNQPQHF.

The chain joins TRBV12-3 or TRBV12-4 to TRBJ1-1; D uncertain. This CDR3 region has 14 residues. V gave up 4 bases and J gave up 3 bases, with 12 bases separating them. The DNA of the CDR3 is TGTGCCAGCAGTTATGGGTTGGAACACACTGAAGCTTTCTTT. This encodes CASSYGLEHTEAFF.